The source of this TCR beta chain is a study of read filtering for tumor transcriptome and immune sequencing. Across the whole study: IR-seq gave about 3.5 to 10.27 million TCR reads per sample; RNA-seq gave roughly 80 to 1273.

The germline V gene has CDR1 SGHNT and CDR2 YYREEE (reference sequence). This CDR3 comprises 15 residues. From 300 to 400 ng of RNA, a library with molecular barcoded alpha/delta and beta/gamma adaptors was made. TCRdb recomputed calls from the reads with MiXCR, one row per CDR3 protein. The table records 30,000 to 45,000 distinct CDR3 sequences, 13% to 15% of them present only once. In its sample, this clonotype was seen a few times. Its ends do not fully match the called genes, so a read error is possible. Sequenced sample: a population of CD138-negative cells sorted from bone marrow. This clonotype originated in a donor over 35 with multiple myeloma. The rearrangement links TRBV5-4 to TRBJ2-2, with a weak D call TRBD1 (7 bases). Written as DNA, the CDR3 is TGTGCCAGCAGCTTGCCGACAGGGAACACCGGGGGGCTGTTTTTT. The encoded protein is CASSLPTGNTGGLFF.